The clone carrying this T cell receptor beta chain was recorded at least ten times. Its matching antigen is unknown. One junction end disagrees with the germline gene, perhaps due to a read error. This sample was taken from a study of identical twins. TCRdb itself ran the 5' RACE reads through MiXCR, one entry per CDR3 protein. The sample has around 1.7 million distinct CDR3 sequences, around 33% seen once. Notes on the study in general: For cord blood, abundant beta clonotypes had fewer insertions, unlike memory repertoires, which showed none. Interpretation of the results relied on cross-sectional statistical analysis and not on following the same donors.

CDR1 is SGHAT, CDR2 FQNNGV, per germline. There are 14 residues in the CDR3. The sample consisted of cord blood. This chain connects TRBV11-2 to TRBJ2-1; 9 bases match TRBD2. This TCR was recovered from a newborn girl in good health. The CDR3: CASTLAGVYNEQFF. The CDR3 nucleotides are TGTGCCAGCACCTTAGCGGGAGTATACAATGAGCAGTTCTTC.